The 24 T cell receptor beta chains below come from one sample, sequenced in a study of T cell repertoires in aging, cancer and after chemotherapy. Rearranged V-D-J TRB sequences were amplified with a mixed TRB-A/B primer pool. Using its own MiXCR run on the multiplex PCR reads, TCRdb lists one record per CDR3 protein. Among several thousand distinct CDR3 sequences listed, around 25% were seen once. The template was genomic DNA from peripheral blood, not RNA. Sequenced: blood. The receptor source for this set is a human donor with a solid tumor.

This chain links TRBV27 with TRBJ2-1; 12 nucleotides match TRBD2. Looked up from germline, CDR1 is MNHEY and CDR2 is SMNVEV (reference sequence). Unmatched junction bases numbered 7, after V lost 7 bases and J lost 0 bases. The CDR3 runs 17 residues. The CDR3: CASTTSGSGASYNEQFF. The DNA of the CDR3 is TGTGCCAGCACGACTAGCGGGAGTGGGGCCTCCTACAATGAGCAGTTCTTC.

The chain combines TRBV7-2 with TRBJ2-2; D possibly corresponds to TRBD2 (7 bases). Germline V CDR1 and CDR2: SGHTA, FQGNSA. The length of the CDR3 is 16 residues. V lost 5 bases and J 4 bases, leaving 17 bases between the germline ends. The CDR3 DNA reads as TGTGCCAGCAGCCTCCTGGCGGGGGCGAGCACCGGGGAGCTGTTTTTT. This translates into CASSLLAGASTGELFF.

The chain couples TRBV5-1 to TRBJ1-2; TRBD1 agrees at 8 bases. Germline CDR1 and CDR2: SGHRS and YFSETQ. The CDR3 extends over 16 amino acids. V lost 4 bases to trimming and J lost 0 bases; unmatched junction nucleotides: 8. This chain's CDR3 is CASSQFTGGTNYGYTF. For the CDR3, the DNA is TGCGCCAGCAGCCAATTCACAGGGGGGACTAACTATGGCTACACCTTC.

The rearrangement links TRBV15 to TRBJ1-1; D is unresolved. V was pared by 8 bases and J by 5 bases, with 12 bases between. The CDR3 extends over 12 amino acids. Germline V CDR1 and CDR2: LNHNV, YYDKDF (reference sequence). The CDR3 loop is CATQVRGTEAFF. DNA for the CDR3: TGTGCCACCCAGGTCAGAGGGACTGAAGCTTTCTTT. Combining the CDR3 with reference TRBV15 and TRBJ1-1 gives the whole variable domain DAMVIQNPRYQVTQFGKPVTLSCSQTLNHNVMYWYQQKSSQAPKLLFHYYDKDFNNEADTPDNFQSRRPNTSFCFLDIRSPGLGDTAMYLCATQVRGTEAFFGQGTRLTVV.

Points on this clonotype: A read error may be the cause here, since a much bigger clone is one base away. In DNA form, the CDR3 reads TGTGTCAGCAGCTTAGTACCAGGTGTCGGGGTGTTTTTT. The encoded protein is CVSSLVPGVGVFF. V usage is TRBV13 and J usage is TRBJ1-4; D is undetermined. Looked up from germline, CDR1 is PRHDT and CDR2 is FYEKMQ (reference sequence). This CDR3 is 13 amino acids long.

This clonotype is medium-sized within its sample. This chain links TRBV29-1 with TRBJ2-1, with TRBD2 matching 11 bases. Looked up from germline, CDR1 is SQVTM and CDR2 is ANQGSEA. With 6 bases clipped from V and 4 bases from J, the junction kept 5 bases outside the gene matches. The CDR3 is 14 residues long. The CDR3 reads CSVTSGGQYNEQFF. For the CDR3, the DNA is TGCAGCGTCACTAGCGGGGGACAATACAATGAGCAGTTCTTC.

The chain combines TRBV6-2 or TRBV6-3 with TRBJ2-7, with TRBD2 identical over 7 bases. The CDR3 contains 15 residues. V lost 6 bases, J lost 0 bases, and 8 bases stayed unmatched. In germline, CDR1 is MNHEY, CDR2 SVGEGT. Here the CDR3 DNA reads TGTGCCAGCAGCAGACTAGCCGCCAGCTCCTACGAGCAGTACTTC. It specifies CASSRLAASSYEQYF.

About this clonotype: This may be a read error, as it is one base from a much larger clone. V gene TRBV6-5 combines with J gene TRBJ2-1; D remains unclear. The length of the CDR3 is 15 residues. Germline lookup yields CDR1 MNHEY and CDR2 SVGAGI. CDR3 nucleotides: TGTGCCAGAAGTTACTTCGCCACGAGGTACAATGAGCAGTTCTTC. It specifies CARSYFATRYNEQFF.

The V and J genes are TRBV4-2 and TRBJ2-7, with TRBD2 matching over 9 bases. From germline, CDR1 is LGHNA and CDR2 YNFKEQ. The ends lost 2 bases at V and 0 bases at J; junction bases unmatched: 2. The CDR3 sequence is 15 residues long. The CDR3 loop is CASSQHSGSSYEQYF. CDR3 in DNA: TGTGCCAGCAGCCAACATAGCGGGAGCTCCTACGAGCAGTACTTC.

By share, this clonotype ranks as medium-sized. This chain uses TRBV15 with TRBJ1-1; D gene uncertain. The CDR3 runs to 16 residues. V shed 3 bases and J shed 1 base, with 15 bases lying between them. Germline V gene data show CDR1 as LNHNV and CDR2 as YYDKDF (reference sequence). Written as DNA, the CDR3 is TGTGCCACCAGCAGGGTCCCGGGGAGGGAGAACACTGAAGCTTTCTTT. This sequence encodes CATSRVPGRENTEAFF.

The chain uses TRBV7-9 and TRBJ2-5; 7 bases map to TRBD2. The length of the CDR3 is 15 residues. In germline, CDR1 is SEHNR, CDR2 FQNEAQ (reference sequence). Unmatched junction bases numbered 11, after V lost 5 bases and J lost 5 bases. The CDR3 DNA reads TGTGCCAGCAGCCCTGTGGGAGGGGCCGGGGAGACCCAGTACTTC. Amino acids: CASSPVGGAGETQYF.

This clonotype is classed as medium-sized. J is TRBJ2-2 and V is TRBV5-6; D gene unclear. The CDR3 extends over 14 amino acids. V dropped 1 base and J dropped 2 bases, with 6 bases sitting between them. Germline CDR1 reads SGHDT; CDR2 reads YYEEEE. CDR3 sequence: CASSLRTNTGELFF. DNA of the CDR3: TGTGCCAGCAGCTTGAGAACAAACACCGGGGAGCTGTTTTTT. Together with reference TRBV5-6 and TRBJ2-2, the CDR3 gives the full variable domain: DAGVTQSPTHLIKTRGQQVTLRCSPKSGHDTVSWYQQALGQGPQFIFQYYEEEERQRGNFPDRFSGHQFPNYSSELNVNALLLGDSALYLCASSLRTNTGELFFGEGSRLTVL.

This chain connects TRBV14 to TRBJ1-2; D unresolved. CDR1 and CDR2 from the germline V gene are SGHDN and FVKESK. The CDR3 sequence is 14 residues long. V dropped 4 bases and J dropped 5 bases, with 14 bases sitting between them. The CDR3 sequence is CASSPSQAPYGYTF. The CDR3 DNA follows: TGTGCCAGCAGCCCCTCGCAGGCCCCATATGGCTACACCTTC.

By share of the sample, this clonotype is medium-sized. CDR3 in DNA: TGTGCCTGGAGTGTACTAGGGGGCAGAACAAGGTGGGAGACCCAGTACTTC. Its protein is CAWSVLGGRTRWETQYF. The gene calls are TRBV30 and TRBJ2-5, with TRBD1 identical over 7 bases. This CDR3 is 17 amino acids long. The J segment lost 5 bases and the V segment lost 0 bases, leaving 15 bases of the junction unmatched. CDR1 is GTSNPN and CDR2 is SVGIG in the germline V gene (reference sequence).

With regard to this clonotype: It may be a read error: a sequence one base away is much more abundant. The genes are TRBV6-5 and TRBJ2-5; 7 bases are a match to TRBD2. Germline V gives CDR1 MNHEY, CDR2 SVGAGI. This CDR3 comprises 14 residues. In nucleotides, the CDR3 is TGTGCCAGCAAGCAGGGCGGGAGACAAGAGAGCCAGTACTTC. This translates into CASKQGGRQESQYF.

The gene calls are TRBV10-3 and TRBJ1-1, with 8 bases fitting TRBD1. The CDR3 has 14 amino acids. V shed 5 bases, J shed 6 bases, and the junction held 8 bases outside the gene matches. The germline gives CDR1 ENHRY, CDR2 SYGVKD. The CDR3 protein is CAISSDRGYPEAFF. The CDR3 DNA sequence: TGTGCCATCAGTTCCGACAGGGGTTATCCTGAAGCTTTCTTT.

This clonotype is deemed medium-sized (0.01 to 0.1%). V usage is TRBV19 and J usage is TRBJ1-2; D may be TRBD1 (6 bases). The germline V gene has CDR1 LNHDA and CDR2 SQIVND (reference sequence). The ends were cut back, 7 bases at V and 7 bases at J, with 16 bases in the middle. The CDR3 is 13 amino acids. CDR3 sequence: CASNHRARGGYTF. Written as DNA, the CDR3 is TGTGCCAGTAACCACAGGGCGCGGGGTGGCTACACCTTC.

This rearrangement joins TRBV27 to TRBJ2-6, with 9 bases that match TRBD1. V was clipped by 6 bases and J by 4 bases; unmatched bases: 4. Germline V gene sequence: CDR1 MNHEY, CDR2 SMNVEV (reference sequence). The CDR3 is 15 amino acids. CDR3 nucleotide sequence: TGTGCCAGCAGCGGGACAGGGTCCGGGGCCAACGTCCTGACTTTC. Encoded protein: CASSGTGSGANVLTF.

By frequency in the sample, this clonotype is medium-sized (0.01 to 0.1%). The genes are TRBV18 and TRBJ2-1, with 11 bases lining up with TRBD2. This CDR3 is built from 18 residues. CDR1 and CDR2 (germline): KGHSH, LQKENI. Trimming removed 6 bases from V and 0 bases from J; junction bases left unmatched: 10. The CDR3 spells CASSASGGSGSSYNEQFF. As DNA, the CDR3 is TGTGCCAGCTCGGCTAGCGGGGGGAGTGGAAGCTCCTACAATGAGCAGTTCTTC.

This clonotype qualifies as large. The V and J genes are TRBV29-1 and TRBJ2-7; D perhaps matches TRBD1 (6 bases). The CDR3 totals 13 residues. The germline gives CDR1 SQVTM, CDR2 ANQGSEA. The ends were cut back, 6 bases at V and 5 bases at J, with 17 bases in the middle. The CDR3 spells CSVLGIGGHEQYF. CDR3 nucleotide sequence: TGCAGCGTCCTGGGAATTGGGGGCCACGAGCAGTACTTC.

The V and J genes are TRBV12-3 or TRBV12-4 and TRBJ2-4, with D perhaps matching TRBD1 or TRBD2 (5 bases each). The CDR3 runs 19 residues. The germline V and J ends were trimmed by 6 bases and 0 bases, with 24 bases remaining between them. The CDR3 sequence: CASRTGRPPPGLAKNIQYF. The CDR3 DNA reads TGTGCCAGCAGGACGGGACGTCCTCCGCCTGGATTAGCCAAAAACATTCAGTACTTC.

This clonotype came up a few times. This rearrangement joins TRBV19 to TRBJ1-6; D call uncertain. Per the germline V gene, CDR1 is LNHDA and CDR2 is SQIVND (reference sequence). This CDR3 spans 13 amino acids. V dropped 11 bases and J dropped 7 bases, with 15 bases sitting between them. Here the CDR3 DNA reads TGTGCCTGCATCGGGTCAGAAAATTCACCCCTCCACTTT. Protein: CACIGSENSPLHF.

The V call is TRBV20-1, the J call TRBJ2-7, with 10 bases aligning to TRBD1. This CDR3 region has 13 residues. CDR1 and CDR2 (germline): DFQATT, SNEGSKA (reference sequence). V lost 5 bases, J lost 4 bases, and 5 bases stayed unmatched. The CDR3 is CSAAGQGFYEQYF. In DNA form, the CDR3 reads TGCAGTGCTGCGGGACAGGGGTTTTACGAGCAGTACTTC.

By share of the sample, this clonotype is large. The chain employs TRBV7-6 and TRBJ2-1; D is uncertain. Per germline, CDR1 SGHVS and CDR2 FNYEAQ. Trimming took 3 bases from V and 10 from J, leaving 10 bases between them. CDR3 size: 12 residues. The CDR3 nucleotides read TGTGCCAGCAGCTTCCACCGGTGGGAGCAGTTCTTC. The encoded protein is CASSFHRWEQFF.